Below, 19 T cell receptor beta chains from the same sample are listed, as sequenced in a study of blood T cell repertoires in COVID-19. Clones were sequenced by immunoSEQ multiplex PCR, and TCRdb holds only the in-frame ones, with some missing. The table has around 160,000 clones, approximately 85% seen once. Sequenced material: peripheral blood. Receptors originate from a woman in her sixties with COVID-19, enrolled during active disease.

The genes are TRBV7-3 and TRBJ1-1, with D perhaps matching TRBD1 (6 bases). Germline CDR1 SGHTA, CDR2 FQGTGA. The CDR3 runs 12 residues. V lost 4 bases to trimming and J lost 8 bases, with 11 bases between them. The CDR3 coding sequence is TGTGCCAGCAGCTCCCCTGGACAGGAAGCTTTCTTT. Its translation: CASSSPGQEAFF.

V gene TRBV29-1 combines with J gene TRBJ1-2; 7 bases align to TRBD1. Trimming took 6 bases from V and 3 from J; bases not matched to a gene: 1. Germline CDR1 and CDR2: SQVTM and ANQGSEA. The CDR3 is 11 amino acids. For the CDR3, the DNA is TGCAGCGTAGGGACAGACTATGGCTACACCTTC. Protein sequence: CSVGTDYGYTF.

In regard to this clone: Mismatch with germline at one junction end may stem from a read error. This chain connects TRBV4-1 to TRBJ1-2, with TRBD1 identical over 8 bases. The CDR3 runs to 14 residues. From germline, CDR1 is MGHRA and CDR2 YSYEKL. CDR3 coding DNA: TGCGCCAGCAGCCAAGATCGGGACAGGCCCACGCCCCACTTC. Its translation: CASSQDRDRPTPHF.

This clone appeared once. The chain joins TRBV9 to TRBJ2-1, with 10 bases lining up with TRBD2. V shed 6 bases, J shed 10 bases, and the junction held 10 bases outside the gene matches. The CDR3 sequence is 14 residues long. In germline, CDR1 is SGDLS, CDR2 YYNGEE. CDR3 region: CASTLAGVPGEQFF. The CDR3 DNA sequence: TGTGCCAGCACCCTAGCGGGGGTACCAGGGGAGCAGTTCTTC.

This sequence joins TRBV5-4 and TRBJ1-1, with 8 bases aligning to TRBD1. The CDR3 runs 15 residues. Trimming removed 3 bases from V and 4 bases from J; junction bases left unmatched: 8. Germline CDR1 is SGHNT and CDR2 is YYREEE (reference sequence). The CDR3 loop is CASSSRGRGLTEAFF. The CDR3 DNA is TGTGCCAGCAGCTCACGGGGCAGGGGGCTCACTGAAGCTTTCTTT.

The rearrangement uses TRBV12-3 or TRBV12-4 and TRBJ1-3; no firm D call. CDR3 size: 13 residues. V dropped 6 bases and J dropped 0 bases, with 6 bases sitting between them. The CDR3 sequence: CASRAPSGNTIYF. DNA of the CDR3: TGTGCCAGCAGGGCCCCCTCTGGAAACACCATATATTTT.

This clone was found once. This chain links TRBV5-1 with TRBJ1-1; 9 bases agree with TRBD1. This CDR3 has 15 amino acids. Germline CDR1 and CDR2: SGHRS and YFSETQ. The trim removed 4 bases at V and 4 bases at J, leaving 8 bases unmatched. The chain's CDR3 is CASSPGDRAGTEAFF. CDR3 nucleotides: TGCGCCAGCAGCCCGGGGGACAGGGCTGGCACTGAAGCTTTCTTT.

Only a few counts were recorded for this clone. J is TRBJ1-5 and V is TRBV6-2 or TRBV6-3, with D possibly being TRBD1 (5 bases). Trimming took 5 bases from V and 7 from J, leaving 18 bases between them. CDR3 size: 15 residues. Germline CDR1 is MNHEY and CDR2 is SVGEGT. The CDR3 protein is CASSQARQGGQPQHF. The CDR3 nucleotides are TGTGCCAGCAGTCAAGCTCGGCAGGGCGGACAGCCCCAGCATTTT.

The chain recombines TRBV2 with TRBJ1-2; 9 bases agree with TRBD1. Germline loops: CDR1 SNHLY, CDR2 FYNNEI. With 10 bases clipped from V and 5 bases from J, the junction kept 11 bases outside the gene matches. The CDR3 consists of 14 residues. CDR3 nucleotides: TGTGCCACCTCGCCGAGGACAGGGGTATATGGCTACACCTTC. This codes for CATSPRTGVYGYTF.

The V and J genes are TRBV19 and TRBJ2-7; D is possibly TRBD2 (5 bases). Trimming removed 7 bases from V and 0 bases from J, with 7 bases in between. The CDR3 length is 12 residues. Germline V gives CDR1 LNHDA, CDR2 SQIVND (reference sequence). CDR3 protein: CASTGVSYEQYF. CDR3 in DNA: TGTGCCAGTACCGGGGTCTCCTACGAGCAGTACTTC.

The chain has TRBV7-2 and TRBJ1-1; possible D gene TRBD1, 6 bases. Looked up from germline, CDR1 is SGHTA and CDR2 is FQGNSA. The CDR3 is 13 residues long. V lost 5 bases, J lost 7 bases, and 14 bases lay in between. This CDR3 reads CASSADRADEAFF. The CDR3 DNA sequence: TGTGCCAGCAGCGCGGACAGAGCGGATGAAGCTTTCTTT.

The genes are TRBV19 and TRBJ2-2, with D perhaps matching TRBD1 (6 bases). The CDR3 runs 16 residues. Germline V gives CDR1 LNHDA, CDR2 SQIVND (reference sequence). V lost 4 bases to trimming and J lost 6 bases, with 18 bases between them. The CDR3 region is CASSKRTGIFSGELFF. CDR3 in DNA: TGTGCCAGTAGTAAAAGAACAGGGATTTTCTCCGGGGAGCTGTTTTTT.

Only one count was recorded for this clone. The gene calls are TRBV23-1 and TRBJ2-7; 9 bases match TRBD2. TRBV23-1 is an open reading frame, and its role is uncertain. CDR3 length equals 15 residues. V shed 2 bases and J 2 bases; nucleotides not matched to a gene: 4. CDR3: CASSQLAGPPYEQYF. In DNA form, the CDR3 reads TGCGCCAGCAGTCAACTAGCGGGGCCTCCCTACGAGCAGTACTTC.

CDR3 DNA: TGTGCCAGCAGTGACGGGACAGGGCCCCAAGAGACCCAGTACTTC. The encoded protein is CASSDGTGPQETQYF. The genes are TRBV6-1 and TRBJ2-5; 9 nucleotides agree with TRBD1. The V gene end was trimmed by 3 bases and the J gene end by 1 base; junction bases not matched to a gene: 3. Germline-derived CDR1 and CDR2 are MNHNS and SASEGT. CDR3 length equals 15 residues.

This chain joins TRBV30 and TRBJ1-6; the D gene is possibly TRBD1 (5 bases). The CDR3 has 14 amino acids. V lost 2 bases and J 5 bases, leaving 10 bases between the germline ends. Germline assignment: CDR1 GTSNPN and CDR2 SVGIG (reference sequence). CDR3 in amino acids: CAWSPQGNNSPLHF. The DNA for the CDR3 is TGTGCCTGGAGTCCGCAGGGTAATAATTCACCCCTCCACTTT.

This clone was counted a single time. The chain uses TRBV7-3 and TRBJ2-3; TRBD2 matches at 10 bases. Germline V CDR1 and CDR2: SGHTA, FQGTGA. This CDR3 has 15 amino acids. The ends lost 5 bases at V and 4 bases at J; junction bases unmatched: 6. CDR3 in amino acids: CASSASSGGSDTQYF. As DNA, the CDR3 is TGTGCCAGCAGCGCATCTAGCGGGGGATCAGATACGCAGTATTTT.

The chain employs TRBV18 and TRBJ2-2, with unresolved D. The CDR3 length is 15 residues. Germline V gene lookup returns CDR1 KGHSH and CDR2 LQKENI. Trimming took off 3 bases at V and 3 bases at J, with 11 bases between the two ends. The CDR3 DNA reads TGTGCCAGCTCACCCTTTGAGCCCGACACCGGGGAGCTGTTTTTT. It encodes CASSPFEPDTGELFF.

The rearrangement links TRBV5-4 to TRBJ2-2; D remains ambiguous. The CDR3 runs 12 residues. Looked up from germline, CDR1 is SGHNT and CDR2 is YYREEE (reference sequence). Trimming removed 2 bases from V and 6 bases from J, with 5 bases in between. The CDR3: CASSFPSGELFF. The CDR3 DNA reads TGTGCCAGCAGCTTCCCCTCCGGGGAGCTGTTTTTT.

The chain recombines TRBV5-1 with TRBJ1-2, with 8 bases lining up with TRBD1. Germline trimming cut 0 bases from V and 4 bases from J; bases unmatched to any gene: 17. This CDR3 contains 19 residues. Germline V gene sequence: CDR1 SGHRS, CDR2 YFSETQ. CDR3 in DNA: TGCGCCAGCAGCTTGGCCCCCGGGACAGGTTCGTCCACATTCTATGGCTACACCTTC. Encoded protein: CASSLAPGTGSSTFYGYTF.